This is a list of T cell receptor beta chains from one sample in a study of blood T cell repertoires in COVID-19. Generated by immunoSEQ multiplex PCR, the TCRdb table keeps only in-frame clones and is missing some. Among about 250,000 clones listed, 70% to 90% were seen once. The sample comprised peripheral blood. The receptors here all came from a man between 18 and 35 years old with active or convalescent COVID-19. Each CDR3 is given with its conserved first and last residue. The order of the fields is J gene, V gene, clone size, D gene, CDR3 protein, CDR3 DNA. The D gene is left open where the match is weak. Clone size is given for some rows only: seen once, a few or many times, or a class if the clone is expanded.

TRBJ1-3,TRBV18,NA,NA,CASSPNREGNTIYF,TGTGCCAGCTCACCAAACAGGGAAGGAAACACCATATATTTT
TRBJ1-1,TRBV10-2,NA,NA,CASSESSRYTEAFF,TGCGCCAGCAGTGAGTCGAGCAGGTACACTGAAGCTTTCTTT
TRBJ1-2,TRBV9,NA,NA,CASSPSGINYGYTF,TGTGCCAGCAGCCCATCCGGGATAAACTATGGCTACACCTTC
TRBJ1-1,TRBV28,NA,NA,CASSSGDVEAFF,TGTGCCAGCAGTTCCGGGGATGTTGAAGCTTTCTTT
TRBJ2-2,TRBV9,NA,NA,CASSPEGPGELFF,TGTGCCAGCAGCCCCGAGGGCCCCGGGGAGCTGTTTTTT
TRBJ2-5,TRBV3-1/TRBV3-2,NA,NA,CASSQWSRRDQETQYF,TGTGCCAGCAGCCAATGGTCAAGGAGAGATCAAGAGACCCAGTACTTC
TRBJ2-3,TRBV7-3,NA,NA,CASSLGGRTDTQYF,TGTGCCAGCAGCTTGGGGGGACGCACAGATACGCAGTATTTT
TRBJ2-3,TRBV5-1,NA,NA,CASSPISTDTQYF,TGCGCCAGCAGCCCAATTAGCACAGATACGCAGTATTTT
TRBJ2-4,TRBV6-2/TRBV6-3,NA,NA,CASSYSGKAKNIQYF,TGTGCCAGCAGTTACTCGGGCAAAGCCAAAAACATTCAGTACTTC
TRBJ1-1,TRBV30,NA,NA,CAWSGRGNTEAFF,TGTGCCTGGAGTGGCAGGGGAAACACTGAAGCTTTCTTT
TRBJ2-5,TRBV19,NA,NA,CASRTDRLSKTQYF,TGTGCCAGTAGGACAGACAGGTTGTCGAAGACCCAGTACTTC
TRBJ2-7,TRBV6-5,NA,NA,CASSYYGGSYEQYF,TGTGCCAGCAGTTACTACGGCGGCTCCTACGAGCAGTACTTC
TRBJ1-1,TRBV6-5,NA,NA,CASSYSGLRNTEAFF,TGTGCCAGCAGTTACTCGGGGCTCCGGAACACTGAAGCTTTCTTT
TRBJ1-2,TRBV10-3,once,NA,CAISEGTDYGYTF,TGTGCCATCAGTGAGGGAACAGACTATGGCTACACCTTC
TRBJ1-2,TRBV11-2,NA,TRBD1,CASSSYRGRNYGYTF,TGTGCCAGCAGCTCCTACAGGGGGCGTAACTATGGCTACACCTTC
TRBJ1-2,TRBV7-2,NA,TRBD1,CASRMTGDYGYTF,TGTGCCAGCAGAATGACAGGGGACTATGGCTACACCTTC
TRBJ1-4,TRBV24-1,once,TRBD1,CATSDPRTGLGEKLFF,TGTGCCACCAGTGACCCACGGACAGGGTTAGGGGAAAAACTGTTTTTT
TRBJ2-2,TRBV25-1,few,NA,CASSEWGAGELFF,TGTGCCAGCAGTGAATGGGGCGCCGGGGAGCTGTTTTTT
TRBJ2-1,TRBV15,once,TRBD2,CATSSTSGRAPYNEQFF,TGTGCCACCAGCTCCACTAGCGGGAGGGCTCCCTACAATGAGCAGTTCTTC
TRBJ2-7,TRBV5-5,NA,TRBD1,CASSFPGQGYEQYF,TGTGCCAGCAGCTTCCCGGGACAGGGCTACGAGCAGTACTTC
TRBJ1-2,TRBV5-4,NA,NA,CASSLVGQGYGYTF,TGTGCCAGCAGCTTGGTGGGCCAGGGCTATGGCTACACCTTC
TRBJ1-1,TRBV14,NA,NA,CASSLSRSTEAFF,TGTGCCAGCAGCCTGAGCCGAAGCACTGAAGCTTTCTTT
TRBJ2-5,TRBV21-1,NA,NA,CASITTGLAEETQYF,TGTGCCAGCATCACGACGGGACTAGCGGAAGAGACCCAGTACTTC
TRBJ1-5,TRBV27,few,NA,CASRPTWGGNQPQHF,TGTGCCAGCAGGCCAACGTGGGGAGGCAATCAGCCCCAGCATTTT
TRBJ2-3,TRBV9,NA,NA,CASSVGSGLDTQYF,TGTGCCAGCAGCGTTGGGTCAGGCTTAGATACGCAGTATTTT
TRBJ2-3,TRBV7-9,NA,TRBD2,CASSLAGGPGTDTQYF,TGTGCCAGCAGCTTAGCGGGAGGGCCGGGCACAGATACGCAGTATTTT
TRBJ1-4,TRBV29-1,NA,NA,CSVSRGTNEKLFF,TGCAGCGTTAGTAGGGGAACTAATGAAAAACTGTTTTTT
TRBJ2-7,TRBV5-1,NA,NA,CASSLGTARGYEQYF,TGCGCCAGCAGCTTGGGAACCGCGAGAGGCTACGAGCAGTACTTC
TRBJ2-6,TRBV5-6,NA,NA,CASSFMSSGANVLTF,TGTGCCAGCAGCTTTATGAGCTCTGGGGCCAACGTCCTGACTTTC
TRBJ1-2,TRBV7-2,few,TRBD1,CASSHTQGRGYTF,TGTGCCAGCAGCCATACACAGGGGAGGGGCTACACCTTC
TRBJ1-2,TRBV28,NA,TRBD1,CASSSGGSNYGYTF,TGTGCCAGCAGCTCAGGGGGCTCGAACTATGGCTACACCTTC
TRBJ1-4,TRBV15,NA,NA,CATSSQRQPLNEKLFF,TGTGCCACCAGCAGCCAGAGACAGCCACTTAATGAAAAACTGTTTTTT
TRBJ1-1,TRBV7-9,NA,NA,CASSLGGRGTEAFF,TGTGCCAGCAGCTTAGGAGGGCGGGGGACTGAAGCTTTCTTT